These T cell receptor beta chains were read from a single sample in a study of graft-versus-host responses after intestinal transplantation. Sequenced by immunoSEQ multiplex PCR; TCRdb stores in-frame clones only, minus some. The sample includes approximately 90,000 clones, about 90% seen only once; the top ten take roughly 0.37%. No antigen is known for these receptors. Material: unstimulated CD8+ T cells sorted from spleen or lymph node cells, obtained before transplant. These receptors came from a human donor who was the organ donor for an intestinal transplant. Each CDR3 is given with its conserved first and last residue. Each record gives: J gene, clone size, D gene, V gene, CDR3 DNA, CDR3 protein. A D gene is named only where the DNA matches it firmly. Clone size, where shown, is once, few, many, or a class for clones that have expanded.

J gene: TRBJ2-3
clone size: .
D gene: .
V gene: TRBV4-1
CDR3 DNA: TGCGCCAGCAGCCAAGAGTTGTACCGGGGGTGGCACACAGATACGCAGTATTTT
CDR3 protein: CASSQELYRGWHTDTQYF

J gene: TRBJ2-2
clone size: .
D gene: TRBD1
V gene: TRBV23-1
CDR3 DNA: TGCGCCAGCAGTCACCCGGGACAGGGACGCACGACCGGGGAGCTGTTTTTT
CDR3 protein: CASSHPGQGRTTGELFF

J gene: TRBJ2-1
clone size: once
D gene: TRBD2
V gene: TRBV5-5
CDR3 DNA: TGTGCCAGCAGCTTAGGACTAGCGGGGGGTAATGAGCAGTTCTTC
CDR3 protein: CASSLGLAGGNEQFF

J gene: TRBJ2-1
clone size: .
D gene: TRBD1
V gene: TRBV27
CDR3 DNA: TGTGCCAGCAGTCCCTCATTAGGGGGCGAGCAGTTCTTC
CDR3 protein: CASSPSLGGEQFF

J gene: TRBJ1-1
clone size: .
D gene: .
V gene: TRBV6-5
CDR3 DNA: TGTGCCAGCAGCCCGACAGCAATGAACACTGAAGCTTTCTTT
CDR3 protein: CASSPTAMNTEAFF

J gene: TRBJ2-5
clone size: .
D gene: TRBD1
V gene: TRBV18
CDR3 DNA: TGTGCCAGCTCACCAGAGACAGGGGCCGGAGAGACCCAGTACTTC
CDR3 protein: CASSPETGAGETQYF

J gene: TRBJ2-4
clone size: .
D gene: .
V gene: TRBV30
CDR3 DNA: TGTGCCTGGGATACCGGGGAGCCCAAAAACATTCAGTACTTC
CDR3 protein: CAWDTGEPKNIQYF

J gene: TRBJ2-5
clone size: .
D gene: TRBD1
V gene: TRBV10-3
CDR3 DNA: TGTGCCATCAGTGAGGGACAGGGGATGGGAGAGACCCAGTACTTC
CDR3 protein: CAISEGQGMGETQYF

J gene: TRBJ1-1
clone size: .
D gene: .
V gene: TRBV27
CDR3 DNA: TGTGCCAGCGGGAGGGTAGGTGAAGCTTTCTTT
CDR3 protein: CASGRVGEAFF

J gene: TRBJ2-3
clone size: .
D gene: TRBD2
V gene: TRBV19
CDR3 DNA: TGTGCCAGTAGGTGGGCGGGGGGCGGAGATACGCAGTATTTT
CDR3 protein: CASRWAGGGDTQYF

J gene: TRBJ1-1
clone size: .
D gene: TRBD1
V gene: TRBV19
CDR3 DNA: TGTGCCAGTAGTAGTTTGGGGACAGGGGTCCACACTGAAGCTTTCTTT
CDR3 protein: CASSSLGTGVHTEAFF

J gene: TRBJ2-3
clone size: .
D gene: .
V gene: TRBV9
CDR3 DNA: TGTGCCAGCAGAAAAGGTAGCGGTAGTTCAGATACGCAGTATTTT
CDR3 protein: CASRKGSGSSDTQYF

J gene: TRBJ2-7
clone size: .
D gene: TRBD1
V gene: TRBV27
CDR3 DNA: TGTGCCAGCAGTTGGGGGACAGGGGGCTACGAGCAGTACTTC
CDR3 protein: CASSWGTGGYEQYF

J gene: TRBJ2-3
clone size: .
D gene: .
V gene: TRBV7-9
CDR3 DNA: TGTGCCAGCAGCCTCGGGGCAGATACGCAGTATTTT
CDR3 protein: CASSLGADTQYF

J gene: TRBJ2-1
clone size: once
D gene: .
V gene: TRBV5-5
CDR3 DNA: TGTGCCAGCAGCTTGTCTTTTACTTTCTACAATGAGCAGTTCTTC
CDR3 protein: CASSLSFTFYNEQFF

J gene: TRBJ2-3
clone size: once
D gene: TRBD2
V gene: TRBV4-3
CDR3 DNA: TGCGCCAGCAGCCAGATCGGGGGGGGCACAGATACGCAGTATTTT
CDR3 protein: CASSQIGGGTDTQYF

J gene: TRBJ1-2
clone size: .
D gene: TRBD1
V gene: TRBV27
CDR3 DNA: TGTGCCAGCAGCCCTGGGACAGGGGGCGCCTACAGTTATGGCTACACCTTC
CDR3 protein: CASSPGTGGAYSYGYTF

J gene: TRBJ1-2
clone size: .
D gene: TRBD1
V gene: TRBV11-2
CDR3 DNA: TGTGCCAGCAGCTTAGGGACAGGGTATGGCTACACCTTC
CDR3 protein: CASSLGTGYGYTF

J gene: TRBJ2-7
clone size: .
D gene: .
V gene: TRBV5-4
CDR3 DNA: TGTGCCAGCAGTTCGACAGTTTACTCCTACGAGCAGTACTTC
CDR3 protein: CASSSTVYSYEQYF

J gene: TRBJ1-1
clone size: .
D gene: TRBD1
V gene: TRBV19
CDR3 DNA: TGTGCCAGTAGTATGTCAGGGGGCATGAACACTGAAGCTTTCTTT
CDR3 protein: CASSMSGGMNTEAFF

J gene: TRBJ2-3
clone size: once
D gene: .
V gene: TRBV4-1
CDR3 DNA: TGCGCCAGCAGCCAACTCCACAGGGGCACAGATACGCAGTATTTT
CDR3 protein: CASSQLHRGTDTQYF

J gene: TRBJ2-7
clone size: .
D gene: .
V gene: TRBV7-9
CDR3 DNA: TGTGCCAGCGGAGGTAGCCGAGCCTACGAGCAGTACTTC
CDR3 protein: CASGGSRAYEQYF

J gene: TRBJ1-2
clone size: .
D gene: .
V gene: TRBV11-2
CDR3 DNA: TGTGCCAGCAGCTTAGATCGAACGCTACTAAGGAATGGCTACACCTTC
CDR3 protein: CASSLDRTLLRNGYTF

J gene: TRBJ2-7
clone size: .
D gene: .
V gene: TRBV19
CDR3 DNA: TGTGCCAGTAGTACTAATGCGGGCACCGAGCAGTACTTC
CDR3 protein: CASSTNAGTEQYF

J gene: TRBJ2-7
clone size: .
D gene: .
V gene: TRBV27
CDR3 DNA: TGTGCCAGCCTCCTTTACGAGCAGTACTTC
CDR3 protein: CASLLYEQYF

J gene: TRBJ1-1
clone size: few
D gene: TRBD1
V gene: TRBV7-8
CDR3 DNA: TGTGCCAGCAGCTTAGGGGGCGAGGGGGCCGAAGCTTTCTTT
CDR3 protein: CASSLGGEGAEAFF

J gene: TRBJ1-1
clone size: .
D gene: TRBD1
V gene: TRBV4-1
CDR3 DNA: TGCGCCAGCAGCCTGACACAGGGGATAGACACTGAAGCTTTCTTT
CDR3 protein: CASSLTQGIDTEAFF

J gene: TRBJ1-1
clone size: .
D gene: .
V gene: TRBV7-9
CDR3 DNA: TGTGCCAGCAGCTTAAAGATCCAACCTAAAACTGAAGCTTTCTTT
CDR3 protein: CASSLKIQPKTEAFF

J gene: TRBJ1-2
clone size: .
D gene: TRBD1
V gene: TRBV4-3
CDR3 DNA: TGCGCCAGCAGCCCCGGGACAGGCCCTTCCTATGGCTACACCTTC
CDR3 protein: CASSPGTGPSYGYTF

J gene: TRBJ2-2
clone size: .
D gene: .
V gene: TRBV4-2
CDR3 DNA: TGTGCCAGCAGCCAAGAGGGCGGGGTCGTCGGGGAGCTGTTTTTT
CDR3 protein: CASSQEGGVVGELFF

J gene: TRBJ1-6
clone size: .
D gene: .
V gene: TRBV27
CDR3 DNA: TGTGCCAGCAGTTCGGTTCCGGGACTGAATTCACCCCTCCACTTT
CDR3 protein: CASSSVPGLNSPLHF

J gene: TRBJ2-5
clone size: .
D gene: .
V gene: TRBV5-1
CDR3 DNA: TGCGCCAGCAGCTTGGAGGGGGGGGCAGAGACCCAGTACTTC
CDR3 protein: CASSLEGGAETQYF

J gene: TRBJ2-1
clone size: .
D gene: .
V gene: TRBV7-9
CDR3 DNA: TGTGCCAGCAGCCATCAGGGGTATGAGCAGTTCTTC
CDR3 protein: CASSHQGYEQFF

J gene: TRBJ1-2
clone size: .
D gene: TRBD1
V gene: TRBV19
CDR3 DNA: TGTGCCAGTAGTATACGGACAGGGAGCCCCTATGGCTACACCTTC
CDR3 protein: CASSIRTGSPYGYTF

J gene: TRBJ1-5
clone size: .
D gene: TRBD1
V gene: TRBV7-2
CDR3 DNA: TGTGCCAGCAGCTTATTGTTTCCGGACAGGGTTTTTGATCAGCCCCAGCATTTT
CDR3 protein: CASSLLFPDRVFDQPQHF

J gene: TRBJ2-7
clone size: .
D gene: TRBD2
V gene: TRBV10-3
CDR3 DNA: TGTGCCATCAGTGGGACTAGCGGGGACGAGCAGTACTTC
CDR3 protein: CAISGTSGDEQYF

J gene: TRBJ2-7
clone size: .
D gene: .
V gene: TRBV25-1
CDR3 DNA: TGTGCCAGCAGTACAACAGAGCAGTACTTC
CDR3 protein: CASSTTEQYF

J gene: TRBJ2-3
clone size: .
D gene: .
V gene: TRBV7-2
CDR3 DNA: TGTGCCAGCAGCCTCCTTAACACAGATACGCAGTATTTT
CDR3 protein: CASSLLNTDTQYF

J gene: TRBJ2-7
clone size: .
D gene: .
V gene: TRBV6-6
CDR3 DNA: TGTGCCAGCAGTTACTCGATTCCAGGGGAAGACGAGCAGTACTTC
CDR3 protein: CASSYSIPGEDEQYF

J gene: TRBJ2-5
clone size: .
D gene: TRBD1
V gene: TRBV29-1
CDR3 DNA: TGCAGCGTTTCAGACAGGGTCGGTATGGAGCAGTACTTC
CDR3 protein: CSVSDRVGMEQYF

J gene: TRBJ2-2
clone size: few
D gene: .
V gene: TRBV19
CDR3 DNA: TGTGCCAGTAGTATGGGGCAGGGCTCCGGGGAGCTGTTTTTT
CDR3 protein: CASSMGQGSGELFF

J gene: TRBJ2-7
clone size: .
D gene: .
V gene: TRBV15
CDR3 DNA: TGTGCCACCGGAGTTCACGGATTCTACGAGCAGTACTTC
CDR3 protein: CATGVHGFYEQYF

J gene: TRBJ2-7
clone size: .
D gene: TRBD1
V gene: TRBV27
CDR3 DNA: TGTGCCAGCAGTTGGACAGGGGGGGGATACGAGCAGTACTTC
CDR3 protein: CASSWTGGGYEQYF

J gene: TRBJ2-5
clone size: .
D gene: .
V gene: TRBV18
CDR3 DNA: TGTGCCAGCTCACCTTTGACTCCTCCTCTTCAAGAGACCCAGTACTTC
CDR3 protein: CASSPLTPPLQETQYF

J gene: TRBJ1-2
clone size: .
D gene: TRBD1
V gene: TRBV9
CDR3 DNA: TGTGCCAGCAGCGTAGATCTGGGGCAGGGGGGCGGCTACACCTTC
CDR3 protein: CASSVDLGQGGGYTF

J gene: TRBJ2-7
clone size: .
D gene: .
V gene: TRBV11-2
CDR3 DNA: TGTGCCAGCAGCTTCGTTTACGGAGATAACGAGCAGTACTTC
CDR3 protein: CASSFVYGDNEQYF

J gene: TRBJ2-5
clone size: .
D gene: TRBD2
V gene: TRBV11-2
CDR3 DNA: TGTGCCAGCAGCTTAGGTCGGGGGGGGCAAGAGACCCAGTACTTC
CDR3 protein: CASSLGRGGQETQYF

J gene: TRBJ2-3
clone size: once
D gene: .
V gene: TRBV5-6
CDR3 DNA: TGTGCCAGCAGCTTGGAGGGGGATAGCACAGATACGCAGTATTTT
CDR3 protein: CASSLEGDSTDTQYF

J gene: TRBJ2-7
clone size: .
D gene: .
V gene: TRBV29-1
CDR3 DNA: TGCAGCGTTGACCGGGGTAGCTACGAGCAGTACTTC
CDR3 protein: CSVDRGSYEQYF

J gene: TRBJ1-2
clone size: .
D gene: .
V gene: TRBV5-6
CDR3 DNA: TGTGCCAGCAGCTTGGTTCGGGGAGGCTATGGCTACACCTTC
CDR3 protein: CASSLVRGGYGYTF

J gene: TRBJ2-6
clone size: .
D gene: .
V gene: TRBV6-1
CDR3 DNA: TGTGCCAGCAGTGAGTTGGCATCTGGGGCCAACGTCCTGACTTTC
CDR3 protein: CASSELASGANVLTF

J gene: TRBJ1-2
clone size: once
D gene: .
V gene: TRBV4-3
CDR3 DNA: TGCGCCAGCAGCCAAGAAATCCAGGGGTCAGGGGATGGCTACACCTTC
CDR3 protein: CASSQEIQGSGDGYTF

J gene: TRBJ2-6
clone size: once
D gene: .
V gene: TRBV27
CDR3 DNA: TGTGCCAGCAGGATCTACAGGGAGTCCTCCCGATCTGGGGCCAACGTCCTGACTTTC
CDR3 protein: CASRIYRESSRSGANVLTF

J gene: TRBJ2-7
clone size: .
D gene: .
V gene: TRBV21-1
CDR3 DNA: TGTGCCAGCAGCCCGGGGGGCTGGTACGAGCAGTACTTC
CDR3 protein: CASSPGGWYEQYF

J gene: TRBJ2-7
clone size: .
D gene: .
V gene: TRBV6-1
CDR3 DNA: TGTGCCAGCAGTCCCCATAACAGGGCCCCCTACGAGCAGTACTTC
CDR3 protein: CASSPHNRAPYEQYF

J gene: TRBJ2-7
clone size: .
D gene: TRBD1
V gene: TRBV11-2
CDR3 DNA: TGTGCCAGCAGCACAGGGGTCGGACAGTTCTACGAGCAGTACTTC
CDR3 protein: CASSTGVGQFYEQYF

J gene: TRBJ2-2
clone size: .
D gene: TRBD2
V gene: TRBV28
CDR3 DNA: TGTGCCAGCAGTTTGGGACTAGCGGGGATCACCGGGGAGCTGTTTTTT
CDR3 protein: CASSLGLAGITGELFF

J gene: TRBJ2-2
clone size: .
D gene: TRBD2
V gene: TRBV7-9
CDR3 DNA: TGTGCCAGCAGCTTGGTCGGGGGGGCCCCCGGGGAGCTGTTTTTT
CDR3 protein: CASSLVGGAPGELFF

J gene: TRBJ2-5
clone size: .
D gene: TRBD1
V gene: TRBV6-5
CDR3 DNA: TGTGCCAGCAGTTCCGACAGGGGGTGGGAGACCCAGTACTTC
CDR3 protein: CASSSDRGWETQYF

J gene: TRBJ1-1
clone size: .
D gene: .
V gene: TRBV4-3
CDR3 DNA: TGCGCCAGCAGCCACGGGACTCTCGTCACTGAAGCTTTCTTT
CDR3 protein: CASSHGTLVTEAFF